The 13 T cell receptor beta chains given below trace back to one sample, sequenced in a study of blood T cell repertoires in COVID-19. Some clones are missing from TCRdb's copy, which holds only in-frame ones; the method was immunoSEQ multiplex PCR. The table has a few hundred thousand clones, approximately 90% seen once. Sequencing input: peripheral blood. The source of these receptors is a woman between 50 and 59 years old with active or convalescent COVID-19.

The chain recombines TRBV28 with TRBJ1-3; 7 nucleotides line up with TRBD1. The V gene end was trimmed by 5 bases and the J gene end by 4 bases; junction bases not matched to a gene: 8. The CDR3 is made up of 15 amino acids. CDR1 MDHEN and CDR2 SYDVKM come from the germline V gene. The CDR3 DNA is TGTGCCAGCAGTGGGCCGGGACAGAACGGAAACACCATATATTTT. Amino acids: CASSGPGQNGNTIYF.

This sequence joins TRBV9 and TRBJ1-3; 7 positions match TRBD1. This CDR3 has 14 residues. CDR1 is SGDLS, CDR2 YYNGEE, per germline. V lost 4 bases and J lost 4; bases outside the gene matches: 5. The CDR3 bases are TGTGCCAGCAGCACCCAGACAGGGGGAAACACCATATATTTT. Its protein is CASSTQTGGNTIYF.

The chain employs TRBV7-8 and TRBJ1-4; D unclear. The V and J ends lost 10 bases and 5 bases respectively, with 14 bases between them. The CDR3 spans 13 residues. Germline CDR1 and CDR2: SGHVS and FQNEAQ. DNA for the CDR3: TGTGCCACCAAGGACGGACTCAATGAAAAACTGTTTTTT. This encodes CATKDGLNEKLFF.

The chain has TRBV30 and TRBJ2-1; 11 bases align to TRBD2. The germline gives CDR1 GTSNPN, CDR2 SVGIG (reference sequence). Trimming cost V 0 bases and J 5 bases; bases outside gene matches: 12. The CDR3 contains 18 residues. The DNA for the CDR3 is TGTGCCTGGAGTGTAGGGGGCCTAGCGGGAGGCATAGACAATGAGCAGTTCTTC. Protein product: CAWSVGGLAGGIDNEQFF.

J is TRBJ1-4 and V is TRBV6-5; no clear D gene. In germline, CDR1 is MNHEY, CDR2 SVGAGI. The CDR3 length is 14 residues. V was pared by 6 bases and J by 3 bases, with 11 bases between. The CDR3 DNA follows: TGTGCCAGCAGCCAGGACTTCTCTAATGAAAAACTGTTTTTT. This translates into CASSQDFSNEKLFF.

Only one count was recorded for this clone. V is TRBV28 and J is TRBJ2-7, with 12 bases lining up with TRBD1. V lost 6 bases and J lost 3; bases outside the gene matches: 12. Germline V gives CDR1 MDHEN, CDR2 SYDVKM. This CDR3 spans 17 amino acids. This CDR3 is CASSDRDRGPRGYEQYF. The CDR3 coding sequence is TGTGCCAGCAGCGACCGGGACAGGGGGCCGCGAGGCTACGAGCAGTACTTC.

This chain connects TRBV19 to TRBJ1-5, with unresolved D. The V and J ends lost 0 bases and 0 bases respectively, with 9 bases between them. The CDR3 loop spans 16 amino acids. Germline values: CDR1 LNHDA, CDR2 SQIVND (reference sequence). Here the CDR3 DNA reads TGTGCCAGTAGTATAGAGAGGAGGATTAGCAATCAGCCCCAGCATTTT. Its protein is CASSIERRISNQPQHF.

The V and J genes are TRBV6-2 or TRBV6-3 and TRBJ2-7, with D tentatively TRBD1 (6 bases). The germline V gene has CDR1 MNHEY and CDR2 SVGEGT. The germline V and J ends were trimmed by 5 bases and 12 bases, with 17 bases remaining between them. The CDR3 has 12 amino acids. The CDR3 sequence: CASSPGTSRPYF. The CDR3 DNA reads TGTGCCAGCAGTCCCGGGACATCTAGACCGTACTTC.

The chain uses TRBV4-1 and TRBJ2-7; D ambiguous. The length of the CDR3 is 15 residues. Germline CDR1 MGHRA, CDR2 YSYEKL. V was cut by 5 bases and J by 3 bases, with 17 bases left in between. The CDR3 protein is CASSFESGLLYEQYF. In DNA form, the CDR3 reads TGCGCCAGCAGCTTCGAATCGGGTCTCCTCTACGAGCAGTACTTC.

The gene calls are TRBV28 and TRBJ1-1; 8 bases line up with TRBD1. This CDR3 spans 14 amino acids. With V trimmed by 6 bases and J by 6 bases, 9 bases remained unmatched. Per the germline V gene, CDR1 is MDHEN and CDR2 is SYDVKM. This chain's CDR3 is CASRGRTGIAEAFF. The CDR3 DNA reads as TGTGCCAGCAGGGGCCGGACAGGGATCGCTGAAGCTTTCTTT. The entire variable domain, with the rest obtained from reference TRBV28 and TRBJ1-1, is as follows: DVKVTQSSRYLVKRTGEKVFLECVQDMDHENMFWYRQDPGLGLRLIYFSYDVKMKEKGDIPEGYSVSREKKERFSLILESASTNQTSMYLCASRGRTGIAEAFFGQGTRLTVV.

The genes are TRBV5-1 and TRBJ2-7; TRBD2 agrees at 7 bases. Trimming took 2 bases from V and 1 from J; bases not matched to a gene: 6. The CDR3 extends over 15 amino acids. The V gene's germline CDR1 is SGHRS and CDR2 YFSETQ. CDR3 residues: CASSLSAGESYEQYF. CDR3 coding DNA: TGCGCCAGCAGCTTATCCGCGGGAGAGTCCTACGAGCAGTACTTC.

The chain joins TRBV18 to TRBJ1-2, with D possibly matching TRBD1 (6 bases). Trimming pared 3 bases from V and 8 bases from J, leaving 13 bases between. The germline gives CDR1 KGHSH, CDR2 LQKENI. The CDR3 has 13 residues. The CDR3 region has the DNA TGTGCCAGCTCACCGGGGAGAGGGGGAGGCTACACCTTC. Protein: CASSPGRGGGYTF. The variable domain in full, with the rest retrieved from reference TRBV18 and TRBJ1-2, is NAGVMQNPRHLVRRRGQEARLRCSPMKGHSHVYWYRQLPEEGLKFMVYLQKENIIDESGMPKERFSAEFPKEGPSILRIQQVVRGDSAAYFCASSPGRGGGYTFGSGTRLTVV.

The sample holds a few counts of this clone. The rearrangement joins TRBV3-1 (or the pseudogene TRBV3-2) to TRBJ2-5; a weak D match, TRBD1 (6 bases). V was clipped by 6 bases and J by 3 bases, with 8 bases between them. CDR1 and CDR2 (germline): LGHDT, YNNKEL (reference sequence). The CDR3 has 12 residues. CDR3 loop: CASRSGEETQYF. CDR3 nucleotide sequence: TGTGCCAGCAGATCAGGGGAAGAGACCCAGTACTTC.